This T cell receptor (beta chain) came from a study of blood T cells in healthy people across ages. Through a sample-barcoded 5' primer and a J-beta primer mix, a second PCR was run for about 6 to 11 cycles. TCRdb re-called the 5' RACE reads with MiXCR, one entry per CDR3 protein. Seen here are about 620,000 distinct CDR3 sequences, about 51% observed once, and the top ten hold roughly 14%. CDR1 is MGHRA and CDR2 is YSYEKL in the germline V gene. The CDR3 runs 16 residues. Trimming at V came to 3 bases and at J to 7 bases, leaving 12 bases not matched to a gene. Each individual donor underwent a draw of about 9.1 milliliters of peripheral blood. Remarks on this clonotype: The antigen is undetermined.

Findings and limits, study-wide: Unsorted PBMCs ruled out conclusive naive versus antigen-experienced comparison.

This chain uses TRBV4-1 with TRBJ2-7, with 10 bases identical to TRBD2. Source material: blood. The sequence was obtained from a woman of 80 years or more in good health. Here the CDR3 reads CASSQLLAGAWNEQYF. CDR3 coding DNA: TGCGCCAGCAGCCAGCTTCTAGCGGGAGCATGGAATGAGCAGTACTTC.